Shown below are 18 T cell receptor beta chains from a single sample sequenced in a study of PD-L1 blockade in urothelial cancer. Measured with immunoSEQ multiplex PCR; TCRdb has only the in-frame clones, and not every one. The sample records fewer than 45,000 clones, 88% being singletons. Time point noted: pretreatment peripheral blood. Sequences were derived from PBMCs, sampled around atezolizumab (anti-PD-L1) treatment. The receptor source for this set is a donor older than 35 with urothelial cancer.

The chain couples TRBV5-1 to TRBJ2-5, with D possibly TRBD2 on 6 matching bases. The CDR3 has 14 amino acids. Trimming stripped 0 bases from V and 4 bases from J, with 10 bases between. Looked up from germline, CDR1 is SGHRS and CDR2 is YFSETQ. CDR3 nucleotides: TGCGCCAGCAGCTTGGCCCAGCGGGTAGAGACCCAGTACTTC. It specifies CASSLAQRVETQYF.

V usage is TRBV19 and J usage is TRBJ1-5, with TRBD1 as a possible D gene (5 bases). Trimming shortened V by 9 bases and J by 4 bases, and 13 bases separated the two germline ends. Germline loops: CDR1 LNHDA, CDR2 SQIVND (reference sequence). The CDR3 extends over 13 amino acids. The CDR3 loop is CASQTGGNQPQHF. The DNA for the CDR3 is TGTGCCAGCCAAACCGGGGGGAATCAGCCCCAGCATTTT.

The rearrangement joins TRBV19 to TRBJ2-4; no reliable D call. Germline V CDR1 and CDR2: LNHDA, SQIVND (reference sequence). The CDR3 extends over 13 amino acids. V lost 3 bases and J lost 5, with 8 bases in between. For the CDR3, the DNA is TGTGCCAGTAGTATTGGAGACGAAAACATTCAGTACTTC. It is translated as CASSIGDENIQYF.

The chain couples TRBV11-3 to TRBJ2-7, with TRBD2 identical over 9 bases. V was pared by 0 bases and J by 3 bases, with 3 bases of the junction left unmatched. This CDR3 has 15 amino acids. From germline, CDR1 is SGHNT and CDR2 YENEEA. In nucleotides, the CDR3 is TGTGCCAGCAGCTTAGATTCTAGCGGGAACTACGAGCAGTACTTC. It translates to CASSLDSSGNYEQYF.

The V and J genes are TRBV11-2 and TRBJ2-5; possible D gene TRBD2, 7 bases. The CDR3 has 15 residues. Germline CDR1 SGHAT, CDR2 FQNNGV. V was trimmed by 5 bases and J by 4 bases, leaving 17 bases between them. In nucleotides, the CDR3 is TGTGCCAGCAGCCCCCCGGGGGGCGGCGGAGAGACCCAGTACTTC. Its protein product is CASSPPGGGGETQYF.

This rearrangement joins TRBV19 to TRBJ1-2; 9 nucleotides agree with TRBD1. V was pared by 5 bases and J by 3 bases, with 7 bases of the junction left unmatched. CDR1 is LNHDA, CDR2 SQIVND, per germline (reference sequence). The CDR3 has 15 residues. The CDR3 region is CASSGPGQGDYGYTF. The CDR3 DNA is TGTGCCAGTAGTGGCCCGGGACAGGGAGACTATGGCTACACCTTC.

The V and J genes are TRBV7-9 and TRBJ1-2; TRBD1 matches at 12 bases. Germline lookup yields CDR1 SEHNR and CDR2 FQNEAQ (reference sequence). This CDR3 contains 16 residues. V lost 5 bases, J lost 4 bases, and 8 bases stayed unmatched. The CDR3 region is CASSPTGTGGGYGYTF. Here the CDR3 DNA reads TGTGCCAGCAGCCCCACGGGGACAGGGGGCGGCTATGGCTACACCTTC.

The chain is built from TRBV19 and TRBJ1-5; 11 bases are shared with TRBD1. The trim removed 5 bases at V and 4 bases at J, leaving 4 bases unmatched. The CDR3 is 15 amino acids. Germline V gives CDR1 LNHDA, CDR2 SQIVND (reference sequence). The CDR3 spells CASSRRDRGNQPQHF. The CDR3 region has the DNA TGTGCCAGTAGTCGTAGGGACAGGGGGAATCAGCCCCAGCATTTT.

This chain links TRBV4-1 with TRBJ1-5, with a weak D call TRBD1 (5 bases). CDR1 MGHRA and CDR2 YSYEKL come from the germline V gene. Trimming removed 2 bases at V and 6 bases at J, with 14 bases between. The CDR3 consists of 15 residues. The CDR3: CASSQPDRSGQPQHF. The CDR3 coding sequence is TGCGCCAGCAGCCAACCCGACAGATCGGGTCAGCCCCAGCATTTT.

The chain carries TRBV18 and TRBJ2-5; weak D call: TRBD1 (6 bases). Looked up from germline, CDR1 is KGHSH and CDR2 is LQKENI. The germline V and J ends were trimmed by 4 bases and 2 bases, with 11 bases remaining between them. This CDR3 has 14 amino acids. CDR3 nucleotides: TGTGCCAGCTCACGGGGGACACTACAAGAGACCCAGTACTTC. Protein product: CASSRGTLQETQYF. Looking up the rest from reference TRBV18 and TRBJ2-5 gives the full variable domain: NAGVMQNPRHLVRRRGQEARLRCSPMKGHSHVYWYRQLPEEGLKFMVYLQKENIIDESGMPKERFSAEFPKEGPSILRIQQVVRGDSAAYFCASSRGTLQETQYFGPGTRLLVL.

CDR3 region: CASSPGTTYGYTF. CDR3 nucleotides: TGTGCCAGCAGCCCCGGGACAACCTATGGCTACACCTTC. This sequence joins TRBV11-1 and TRBJ1-2, with a possible D match to TRBD1 (6 bases). V gave up 5 bases and J gave up 4 bases, with 11 bases separating them. The length of the CDR3 is 13 residues. Germline V CDR1 and CDR2: SGHAT, FQDESV (reference sequence).

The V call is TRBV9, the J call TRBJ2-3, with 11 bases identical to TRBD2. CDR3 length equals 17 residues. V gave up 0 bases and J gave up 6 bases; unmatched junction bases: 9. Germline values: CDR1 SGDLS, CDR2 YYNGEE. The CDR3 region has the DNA TGTGCCAGCAGCGTAGACCCACTAGCGGGAGTATCGGATACGCAGTATTTT. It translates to CASSVDPLAGVSDTQYF.

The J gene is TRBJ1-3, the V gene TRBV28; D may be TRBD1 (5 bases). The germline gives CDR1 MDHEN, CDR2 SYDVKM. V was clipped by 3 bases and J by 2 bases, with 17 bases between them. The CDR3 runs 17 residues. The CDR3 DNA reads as TGTGCCAGCAGTTTTCGGGCAGGGCTCTTAACTGGAAACACCATATATTTT. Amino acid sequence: CASSFRAGLLTGNTIYF.

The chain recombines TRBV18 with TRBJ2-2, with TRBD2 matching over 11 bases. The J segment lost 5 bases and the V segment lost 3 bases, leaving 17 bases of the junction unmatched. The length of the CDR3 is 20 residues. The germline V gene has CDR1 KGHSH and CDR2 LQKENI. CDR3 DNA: TGTGCCAGCTCACCCCGGGACAGGGTGACTAGCGGGAAAAGAACCGGGGAGCTGTTTTTT. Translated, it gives CASSPRDRVTSGKRTGELFF.

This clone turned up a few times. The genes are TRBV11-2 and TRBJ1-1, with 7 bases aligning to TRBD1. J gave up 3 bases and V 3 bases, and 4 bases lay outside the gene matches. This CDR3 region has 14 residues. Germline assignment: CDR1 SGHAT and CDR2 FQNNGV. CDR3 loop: CASSFIRGDTEAFF. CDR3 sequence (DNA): TGTGCCAGCAGCTTCATCAGGGGGGACACTGAAGCTTTCTTT.

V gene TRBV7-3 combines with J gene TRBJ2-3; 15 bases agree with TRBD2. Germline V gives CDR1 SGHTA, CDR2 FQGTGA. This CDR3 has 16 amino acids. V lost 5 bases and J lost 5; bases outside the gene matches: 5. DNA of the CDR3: TGTGCCAGCAGCCCCGGACTAGCGGGAGGGGTAGATACGCAGTATTTT. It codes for CASSPGLAGGVDTQYF.

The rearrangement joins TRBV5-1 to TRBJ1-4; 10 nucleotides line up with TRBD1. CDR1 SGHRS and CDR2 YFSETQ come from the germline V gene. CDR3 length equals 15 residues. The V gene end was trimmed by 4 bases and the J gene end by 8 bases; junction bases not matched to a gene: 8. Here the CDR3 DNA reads TGCGCCAGCAGCCCCGGGACAGGGGCAGGAGAAAAACTGTTTTTT. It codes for CASSPGTGAGEKLFF.

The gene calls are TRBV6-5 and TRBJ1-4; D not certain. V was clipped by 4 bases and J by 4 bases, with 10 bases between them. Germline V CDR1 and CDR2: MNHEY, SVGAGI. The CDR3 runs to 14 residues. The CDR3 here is CASSWTADNEKLFF. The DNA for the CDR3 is TGTGCCAGCAGTTGGACTGCTGATAATGAAAAACTGTTTTTT.